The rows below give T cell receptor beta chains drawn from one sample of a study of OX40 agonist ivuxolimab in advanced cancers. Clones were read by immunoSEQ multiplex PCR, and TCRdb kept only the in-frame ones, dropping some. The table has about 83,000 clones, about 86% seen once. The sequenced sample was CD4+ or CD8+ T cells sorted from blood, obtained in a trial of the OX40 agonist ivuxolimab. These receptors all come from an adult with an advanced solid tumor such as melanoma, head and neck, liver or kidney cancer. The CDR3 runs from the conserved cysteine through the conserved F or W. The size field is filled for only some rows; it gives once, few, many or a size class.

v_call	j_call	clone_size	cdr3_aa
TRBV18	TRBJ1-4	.	CASSPGPPRQGNEKLFF
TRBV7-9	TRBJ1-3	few	CASSFPGAGNTIYF
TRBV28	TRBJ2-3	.	CASRKFRGSGTDTQYF
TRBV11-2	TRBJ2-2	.	CASSLSARELFF
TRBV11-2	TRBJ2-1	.	CASSLSGAYNEQFF
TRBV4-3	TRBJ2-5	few	CASSQGMGQETQYF
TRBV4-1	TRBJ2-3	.	CASSLAGLALDTQYF
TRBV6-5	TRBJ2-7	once	CASRPPGRGYEQYF
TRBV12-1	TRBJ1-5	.	CASSSPSEQPQHF
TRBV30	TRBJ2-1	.	CAAMAYNEQFF
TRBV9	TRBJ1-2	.	CASSVGLDPHYGYTF
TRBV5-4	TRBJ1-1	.	CASSWTGNRAEAFF
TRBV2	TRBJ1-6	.	CASSERESSYNSPLHF
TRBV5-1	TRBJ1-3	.	CASSLGDFSGNTIYF
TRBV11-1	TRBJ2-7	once	CASSPPVGAEQYF
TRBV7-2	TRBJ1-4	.	CASSKPGGKLFF
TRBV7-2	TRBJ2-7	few	CASSLGLAGGSYEQYF
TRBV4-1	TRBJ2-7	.	CASSLGLSTYEQYF
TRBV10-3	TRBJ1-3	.	CAISGISGNTIYF
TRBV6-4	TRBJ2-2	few	CASSTGRFAGELFF
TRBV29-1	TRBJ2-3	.	CSVGQVRDTQYF
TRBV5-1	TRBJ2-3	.	CASSLGNGDTQYF
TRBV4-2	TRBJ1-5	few	CASSQVAGGSQPQHF
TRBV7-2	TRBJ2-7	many	CASSFRDVYEQYF
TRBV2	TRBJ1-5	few	CASSSGQGNQPQHF
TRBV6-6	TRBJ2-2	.	CASSPDRMRTGELFF
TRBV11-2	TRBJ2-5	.	CASSLGSAGRTGETQYF
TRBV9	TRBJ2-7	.	CASSVGGGVYEQYF
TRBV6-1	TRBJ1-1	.	CASSGFGVDTEAFF
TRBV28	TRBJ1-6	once	CASTPLRGSYNSPLHF
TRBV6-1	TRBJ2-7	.	CASSELAFYEQYF
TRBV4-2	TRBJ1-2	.	CASSQGGTADLYGYTF
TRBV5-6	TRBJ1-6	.	CASRFTGGMSSYNSPLHF
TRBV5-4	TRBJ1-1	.	CASSPDLGLGVTEAFF
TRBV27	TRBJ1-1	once	CASSRGNTEAFF
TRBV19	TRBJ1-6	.	CASSVGAGNSPLHF
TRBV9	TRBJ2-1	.	CASSVGGDLPPYNEQFF
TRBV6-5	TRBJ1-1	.	CASSYSQGKGTEAFF
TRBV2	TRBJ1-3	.	CASIKEFGNTIYF
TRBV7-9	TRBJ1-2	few	CASSLAVANYGYTF
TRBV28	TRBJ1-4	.	CASSLFGSATNEKLFF
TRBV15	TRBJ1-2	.	CATGQGNYGYTF
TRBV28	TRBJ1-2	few	CASSEGVYGYTF
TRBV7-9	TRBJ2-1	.	CASSSGRGASYNEQFF
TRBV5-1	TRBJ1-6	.	CASSWSSGTGGSPLHF
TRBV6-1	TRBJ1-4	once	CASRSEKLFF
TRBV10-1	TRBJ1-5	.	CASSEQAKLGQPQHF
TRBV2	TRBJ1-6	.	CASSGRSSYNSPLHF
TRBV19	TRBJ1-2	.	CASSLSGPNYGYTF
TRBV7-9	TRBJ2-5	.	CASSRRGTMETQYF
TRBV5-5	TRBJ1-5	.	CASSLSPSGYQPQHF
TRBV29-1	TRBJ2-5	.	CSVEGWTVQETQYF
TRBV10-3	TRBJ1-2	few	CAISDTPYYGYTF
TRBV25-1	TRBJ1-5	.	CASSDVGTANQPQHF